This T cell receptor beta chain derives from a study of T cell clonotyping in hematopoietic cell transplantation. Study-wide findings and caveats: Higher Inverse Simpson Index values in graft donor and pretransplant recipient predicted broader posttransplant TCR diversity. Recipient TCR diversity dropped after transplant; expanded clonotypes rose from day 30 to 180. At the given depth, recipient repertoires were over 95% de novo clonotypes.

Blood collection times were about day -28 and days 30, 100, 180 posttransplant. Turning to this clone: Its target is unknown.

TCRdb keeps only in-frame clones here, not all; method: immunoSEQ multiplex PCR. The sample contains several thousand clones, less than 30% of which appear only once. Germline lookup yields CDR1 GTSNPN and CDR2 SVGIG (reference sequence). V was trimmed by 5 bases and J by 2 bases, leaving 13 bases between them. This CDR3 spans 15 amino acids. The sample consisted of peripheral blood mononuclear cells, taken 180 days after allogeneic stem cell transplant. The source is a male patient aged 40 to 50 who had an allogeneic stem cell transplant from an unrelated donor, so the T cells may come from the graft donor. Some clones in this sample may be carry-over from other donors' samples. This chain links TRBV30 with TRBJ1-6, with D maybe TRBD1 (6 bases). CDR3 amino acids: CAWVTGRTYNSPLHF. Here the CDR3 DNA reads TGTGCCTGGGTGACAGGCCGGACCTATAATTCACCCCTCCACTTT.